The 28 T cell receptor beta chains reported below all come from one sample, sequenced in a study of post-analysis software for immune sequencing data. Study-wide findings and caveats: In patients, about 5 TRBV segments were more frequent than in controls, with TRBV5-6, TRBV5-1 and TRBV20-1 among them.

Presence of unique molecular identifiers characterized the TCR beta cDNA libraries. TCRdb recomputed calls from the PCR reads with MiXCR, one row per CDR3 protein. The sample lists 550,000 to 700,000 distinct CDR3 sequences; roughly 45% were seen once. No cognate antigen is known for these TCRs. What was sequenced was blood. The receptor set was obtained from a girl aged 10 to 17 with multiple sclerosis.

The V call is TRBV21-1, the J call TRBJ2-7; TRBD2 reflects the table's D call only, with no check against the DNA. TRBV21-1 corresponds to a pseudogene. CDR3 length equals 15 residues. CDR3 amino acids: CASSRQTSQAYEQYF. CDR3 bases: TGTGCCAGCAGCAGACAGACTAGTCAAGCCTACGAGCAGTACTTC.

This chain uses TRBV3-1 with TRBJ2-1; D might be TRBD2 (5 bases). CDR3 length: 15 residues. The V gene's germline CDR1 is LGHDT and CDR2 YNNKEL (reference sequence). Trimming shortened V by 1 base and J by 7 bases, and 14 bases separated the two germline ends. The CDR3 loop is CASSQGPSRENEQFF. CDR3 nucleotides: TGTGCCAGCAGCCAAGGACCGAGTAGGGAGAATGAGCAGTTCTTC.

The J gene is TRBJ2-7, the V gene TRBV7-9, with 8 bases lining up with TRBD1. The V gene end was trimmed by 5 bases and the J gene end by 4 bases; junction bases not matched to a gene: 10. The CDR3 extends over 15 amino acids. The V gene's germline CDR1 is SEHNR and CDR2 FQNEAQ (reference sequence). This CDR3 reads CASSPGGDNAYEQYF. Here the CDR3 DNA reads TGTGCCAGCAGCCCAGGGGGCGATAACGCTTACGAGCAGTACTTC.

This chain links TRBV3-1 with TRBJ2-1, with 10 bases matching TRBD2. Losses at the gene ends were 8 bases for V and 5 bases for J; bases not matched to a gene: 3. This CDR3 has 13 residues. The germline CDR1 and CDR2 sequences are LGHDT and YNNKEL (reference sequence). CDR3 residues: CASASGGDNEQFF. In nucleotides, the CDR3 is TGTGCCAGCGCTAGCGGGGGAGACAATGAGCAGTTCTTC.

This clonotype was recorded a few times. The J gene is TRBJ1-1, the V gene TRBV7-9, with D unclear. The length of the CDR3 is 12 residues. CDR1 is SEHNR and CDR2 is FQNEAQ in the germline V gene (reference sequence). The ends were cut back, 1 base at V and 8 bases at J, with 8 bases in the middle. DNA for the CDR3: TGTGCCAGCAGCTTAGAAGGTCGCGAAGCTTTCTTT. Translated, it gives CASSLEGREAFF.

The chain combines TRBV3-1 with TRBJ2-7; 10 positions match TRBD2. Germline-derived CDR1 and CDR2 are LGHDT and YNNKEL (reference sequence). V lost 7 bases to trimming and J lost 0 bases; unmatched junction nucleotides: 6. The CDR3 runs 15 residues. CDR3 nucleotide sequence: TGTGCCAGCACTCCGCTAGCGGGGGACTCCTACGAGCAGTACTTC. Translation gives CASTPLAGDSYEQYF.

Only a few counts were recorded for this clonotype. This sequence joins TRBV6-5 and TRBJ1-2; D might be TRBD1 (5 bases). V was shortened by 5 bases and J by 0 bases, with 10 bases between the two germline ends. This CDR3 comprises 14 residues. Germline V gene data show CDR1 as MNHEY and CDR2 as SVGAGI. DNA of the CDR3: TGTGCCAGCAGTAGGGGTAGGACTAACTATGGCTACACCTTC. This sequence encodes CASSRGRTNYGYTF.

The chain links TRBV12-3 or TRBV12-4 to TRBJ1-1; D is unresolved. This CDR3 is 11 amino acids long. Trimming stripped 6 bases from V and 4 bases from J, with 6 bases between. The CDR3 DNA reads TGTGCCAGCAGGAGTTTCACTGAAGCTTTCTTT. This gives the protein CASRSFTEAFF.

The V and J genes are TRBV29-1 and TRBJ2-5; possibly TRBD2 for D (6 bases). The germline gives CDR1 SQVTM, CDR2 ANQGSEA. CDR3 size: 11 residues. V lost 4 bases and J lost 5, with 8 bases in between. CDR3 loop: CSVVEGETQYF. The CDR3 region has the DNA TGCAGCGTTGTGGAGGGGGAGACCCAGTACTTC.

In DNA form, the CDR3 reads TGTGCCAGCAGTTTTGCGAGTTCAAGGAATGAGCAGTTCTTC. Translation gives CASSFASSRNEQFF. The chain uses TRBV12-3 or TRBV12-4 and TRBJ2-1; D ambiguous. CDR3 length: 14 residues. Deletions cut 3 bases from V and 7 bases from J, with 13 bases between.

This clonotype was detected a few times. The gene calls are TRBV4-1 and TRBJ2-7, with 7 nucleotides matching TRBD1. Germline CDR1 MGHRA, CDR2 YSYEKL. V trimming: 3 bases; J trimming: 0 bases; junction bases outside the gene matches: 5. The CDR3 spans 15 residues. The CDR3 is CASSHRDSSSYEQYF. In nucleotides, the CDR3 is TGCGCCAGCAGCCACCGGGACAGCAGCTCCTACGAGCAGTACTTC.

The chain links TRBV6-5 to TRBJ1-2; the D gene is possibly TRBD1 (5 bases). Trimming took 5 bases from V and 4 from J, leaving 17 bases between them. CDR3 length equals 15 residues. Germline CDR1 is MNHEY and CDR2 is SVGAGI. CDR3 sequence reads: CASSPRDGSFYGYTF. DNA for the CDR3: TGTGCCAGCAGTCCCCGGGACGGGTCCTTCTATGGCTACACCTTC.

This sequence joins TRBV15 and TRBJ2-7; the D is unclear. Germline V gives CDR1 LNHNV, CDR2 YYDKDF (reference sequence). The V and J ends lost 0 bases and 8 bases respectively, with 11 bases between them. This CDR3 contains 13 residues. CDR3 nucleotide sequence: TGTGCCACCAGCAGAGATGGCGGAGAAAAGCAGTACTTC. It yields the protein CATSRDGGEKQYF. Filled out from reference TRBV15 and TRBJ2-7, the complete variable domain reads DAMVIQNPRYQVTQFGKPVTLSCSQTLNHNVMYWYQQKSSQAPKLLFHYYDKDFNNEADTPDNFQSRRPNTSFCFLDIRSPGLGDTAMYLCATSRDGGEKQYFGPGTRLTVT.

CDR3 in DNA: TGTGCCAGCAGCTTGCCAGGGGGGGACGGCTACACCTTC. This encodes CASSLPGGDGYTF. The rearrangement joins TRBV5-6 to TRBJ1-2; 7 positions match TRBD1. The germline gives CDR1 SGHDT, CDR2 YYEEEE. The CDR3 extends over 13 amino acids. The V gene end was trimmed by 1 base and the J gene end by 8 bases; junction bases not matched to a gene: 5.

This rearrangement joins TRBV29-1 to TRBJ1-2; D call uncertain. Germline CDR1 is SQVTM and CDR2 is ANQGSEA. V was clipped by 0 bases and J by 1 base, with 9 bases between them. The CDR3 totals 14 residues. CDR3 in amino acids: CSVEDKAFNYGYTF. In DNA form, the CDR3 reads TGCAGCGTTGAAGATAAGGCATTTAACTATGGCTACACCTTC.

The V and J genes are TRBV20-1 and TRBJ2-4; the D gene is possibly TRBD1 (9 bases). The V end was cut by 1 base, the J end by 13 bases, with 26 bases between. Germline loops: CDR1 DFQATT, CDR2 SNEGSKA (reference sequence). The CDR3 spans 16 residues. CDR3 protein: CSARAGGTGFNYKQYF. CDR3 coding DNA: TGCAGTGCTAGAGCGGGAGGGACAGGGTTTAACTACAAGCAGTACTTC.

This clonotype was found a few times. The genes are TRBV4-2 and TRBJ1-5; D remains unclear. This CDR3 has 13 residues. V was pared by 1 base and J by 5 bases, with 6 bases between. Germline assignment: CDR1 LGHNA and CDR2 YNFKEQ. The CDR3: CASSQAFDQPQHF. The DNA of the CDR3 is TGTGCCAGCAGCCAAGCATTTGATCAGCCCCAGCATTTT.

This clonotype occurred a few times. CDR3: CASSQVLRGGYEQYF. DNA of the CDR3: TGTGCCAGCAGCCAAGTCCTCAGGGGGGGTTACGAGCAGTACTTC. The chain has TRBV3-1 and TRBJ2-7, with D perhaps TRBD1 or TRBD2 (7 bases each). V shed 1 base and J shed 4 bases, with 14 bases lying between them. Germline V gene data show CDR1 as LGHDT and CDR2 as YNNKEL (reference sequence). The CDR3 has 15 amino acids.

The DNA for the CDR3 is TGCGCCAGCAGCTTAGCAGATATGAACACTGAAGCTTTCTTT. It translates to CASSLADMNTEAFF. The chain links TRBV5-1 to TRBJ1-1, with D hard to call. With 2 bases removed from V and 0 bases from J, the gap between germline ends came to 8 bases. The CDR3 length is 14 residues. CDR1 is SGHRS and CDR2 is YFSETQ in the germline V gene.

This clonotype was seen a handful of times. The CDR3: CASSSPAGGGETQYF. CDR3 nucleotides: TGTGCCAGCAGTTCTCCGGCCGGGGGAGGGGAGACCCAGTACTTC. The chain is built from TRBV12-3 or TRBV12-4 and TRBJ2-7, with 7 bases that match TRBD2. The DNA end favors TRBJ2-5, so the J call may be wrong. CDR3 size: 15 residues.

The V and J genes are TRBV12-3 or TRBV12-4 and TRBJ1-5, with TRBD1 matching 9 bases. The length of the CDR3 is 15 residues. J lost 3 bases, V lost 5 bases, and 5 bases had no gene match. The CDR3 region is CASSVRTGDNQPQHF. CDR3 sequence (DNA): TGTGCCAGCAGTGTAAGGACAGGGGACAATCAGCCCCAGCATTTT.

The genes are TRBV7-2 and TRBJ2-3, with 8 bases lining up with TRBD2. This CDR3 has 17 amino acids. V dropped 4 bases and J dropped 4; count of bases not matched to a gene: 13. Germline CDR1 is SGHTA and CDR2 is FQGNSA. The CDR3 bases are TGTGCCAGCAGCTCCCGGCGGGGGGCTTTAGGGGCAGATACGCAGTATTTT. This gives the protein CASSSRRGALGADTQYF. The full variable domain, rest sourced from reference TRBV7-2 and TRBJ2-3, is GAGVSQSPSNKVTEKGKDVELRCDPISGHTALYWYRQSLGQGLEFLIYFQGNSAPDKSGLPSDRFSAERTGGSVSTLTIQRTQQEDSAVYLCASSSRRGALGADTQYFGPGTRLTVL.

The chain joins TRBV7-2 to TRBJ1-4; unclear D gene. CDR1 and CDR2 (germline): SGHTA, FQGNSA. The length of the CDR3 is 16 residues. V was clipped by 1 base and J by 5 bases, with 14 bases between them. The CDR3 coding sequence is TGTGCCAGCAGCTTAGGCCCCGGAGAAGAAAATGAAAAACTGTTTTTT. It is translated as CASSLGPGEENEKLFF.

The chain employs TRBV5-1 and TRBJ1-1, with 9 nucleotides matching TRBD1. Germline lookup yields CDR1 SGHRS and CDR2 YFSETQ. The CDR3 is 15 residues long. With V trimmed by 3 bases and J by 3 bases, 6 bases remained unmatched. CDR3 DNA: TGCGCCAGCAGCTCTCTGGGACAGGGACACACTGAAGCTTTCTTT. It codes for CASSSLGQGHTEAFF.

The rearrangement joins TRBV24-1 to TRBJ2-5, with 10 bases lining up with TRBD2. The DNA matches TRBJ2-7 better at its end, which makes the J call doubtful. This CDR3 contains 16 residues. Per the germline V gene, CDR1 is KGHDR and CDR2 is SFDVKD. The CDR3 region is CATSDLGLAGVYEQYF. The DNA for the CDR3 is TGTGCCACCAGTGACCTCGGTCTAGCGGGAGTCTACGAGCAGTACTTC.

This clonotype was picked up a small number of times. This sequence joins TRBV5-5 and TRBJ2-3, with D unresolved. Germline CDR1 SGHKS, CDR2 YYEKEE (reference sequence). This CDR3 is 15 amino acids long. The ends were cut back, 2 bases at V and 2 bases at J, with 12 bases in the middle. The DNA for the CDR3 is TGTGCCAGCAGCTTTTCGATCCCTGACACAGATACGCAGTATTTT. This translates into CASSFSIPDTDTQYF.

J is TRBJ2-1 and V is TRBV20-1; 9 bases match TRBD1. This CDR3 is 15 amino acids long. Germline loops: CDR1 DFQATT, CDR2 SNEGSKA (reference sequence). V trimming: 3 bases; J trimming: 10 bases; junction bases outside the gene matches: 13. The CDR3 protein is CSARVATGGLREQFF. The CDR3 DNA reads TGCAGTGCTAGGGTAGCGACAGGGGGATTGAGGGAGCAGTTCTTC.

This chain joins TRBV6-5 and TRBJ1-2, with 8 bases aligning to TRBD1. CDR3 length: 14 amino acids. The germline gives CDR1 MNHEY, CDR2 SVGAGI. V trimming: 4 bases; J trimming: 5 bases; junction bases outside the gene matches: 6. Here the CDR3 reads CASSSWTGNYGYTF. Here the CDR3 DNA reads TGTGCCAGCAGTTCATGGACAGGGAATTATGGCTACACCTTC.